Shown below are 4 T cell receptor beta chains from a single sample sequenced in a study of cytomegalovirus exposure and HLA in healthy donors. The PCR contained 60 Vbeta and 13 Jbeta primers. The protocol was immunoSEQ multiplex PCR, while the TCRdb copy is restricted to in-frame clones and leaves out a portion. The sample yields about 230,000 clones, 78% seen once. The specimen was PBMCs. All receptors derive from a boy aged 5 to 17 in good health and CMV-seronegative.

The chain has TRBV7-9 and TRBJ2-3, with TRBD2 matching 9 bases. CDR1 and CDR2 from the germline V gene are SEHNR and FQNEAQ (reference sequence). CDR3 length: 17 amino acids. V lost 6 bases and J lost 3; bases outside the gene matches: 13. CDR3 sequence reads: CASRGRREGLGTDTQYF. In DNA form, the CDR3 reads TGTGCCAGCAGGGGCAGGCGGGAGGGCCTCGGGACAGATACGCAGTATTTT.

The chain recombines TRBV2 with TRBJ1-5, with 8 positions matching TRBD1. This CDR3 has 14 amino acids. The V gene's germline CDR1 is SNHLY and CDR2 FYNNEI. V shed 4 bases and J 5 bases; nucleotides not matched to a gene: 4. The CDR3 spells CASSGTGSYQPQHF. CDR3 DNA sequence: TGTGCCAGCAGTGGGACAGGGTCGTATCAGCCCCAGCATTTT.

The rearrangement joins TRBV6-1 to TRBJ2-7, with a possible D match to TRBD2 (6 bases). Per germline, CDR1 MNHNS and CDR2 SASEGT. V lost 6 bases, J lost 3 bases, and 15 bases lay in between. The CDR3 is made up of 14 amino acids. CDR3 nucleotides: TGTGCCAGCAGACCCTGGGGGGATAACTACGAGCAGTACTTC. Translation gives CASRPWGDNYEQYF.

The J gene is TRBJ1-5, the V gene TRBV2; possible D gene TRBD1, 6 bases. This CDR3 contains 14 residues. CDR1 and CDR2 from the germline V gene are SNHLY and FYNNEI. V lost 8 bases and J lost 6, with 17 bases in between. The CDR3 nucleotides are TGTGCCAGCTCATCCCAGGGGATGGTTCAGCCCCAGCATTTT. The encoded protein is CASSSQGMVQPQHF.